This T cell receptor (beta chain) was documented in a study of blood T cell repertoires in COVID-19. Background on the study: There were acute and convalescent COVID-19 samples, and they came from the United States, Italy and Spain.

Source study methods: Counts of nucleated cells, estimated from reference gene primer amplification, were obtained. Profiling relied on immunoSEQ multiplex PCR, and the TCRdb table lists in-frame clones only, not all of them. V and J calls plus clone size are reproduced from that table; the DNA served to infer D and trimming. The table lists roughly 43,000 clones, 88% of them singletons. This CDR3 contains 13 residues. Germline CDR1 LNHDA, CDR2 SQIVND (reference sequence). V lost 5 bases, J lost 5 bases, and 12 bases lay in between. This chain joins TRBV19 and TRBJ2-5; no clear D. What was sequenced was peripheral blood. The sequence came from a human donor in a cohort sampled during active COVID-19. CDR3: CASSSGSRETQYF. CDR3 nucleotide sequence: TGTGCCAGTAGTTCAGGATCCAGGGAGACCCAGTACTTC.